Listed below are T cell receptor beta chains from one sample, sequenced in a study of blood T cells in healthy people across ages. TCRdb itself ran the 5' RACE reads through MiXCR, one entry per CDR3 protein. The sample records 1.2 million to 1.5 million distinct CDR3 sequences, approximately 38% being singletons. Sequencing was performed on blood. These receptors all stem from a woman between 18 and 29 years old in good health. Both conserved end residues are part of each CDR3. The order of the fields is D gene, V gene, clone size, J gene, CDR3 DNA, CDR3 protein. A D gene is named only where the DNA matches it firmly. Expanded clones are given a class, and other clones once, few, many or no size at all.

>-|TRBV5-5|few|TRBJ2-7
TGTGCCAGCAGCCCTGAACCGGGACACTCCTCCTACGAGCAGTACTTC
CASSPEPGHSSYEQYF
>TRBD2|TRBV7-7|many|TRBJ2-1
TGTGCTAGCAGCCCTCAGCCGGGGGGCTACAATGAGCAGTTCTTC
CASSPQPGGYNEQFF
>-|TRBV20-1|-|TRBJ1-2
TGCAGTGCCAGGGTTGCGGGCAACTATGGCTACACCTTC
CSARVAGNYGYTF
>TRBD1|TRBV24-1|-|TRBJ2-3
TGTGCCACCAGTGACCCGACAGGGAACCAAGATACGCAGTATTTT
CATSDPTGNQDTQYF
>-|TRBV20-1|few|TRBJ2-5
TGCAGTGCTACGGCTCCGGGACTAGAGACCCAGTACTTC
CSATAPGLETQYF
>-|TRBV9|-|TRBJ1-2
TGTGCCAGCAGCGGAGACCCCAGGGGAGGAGTTGGGGGCTATGGCTACACCTTC
CASSGDPRGGVGGYGYTF
>TRBD2|TRBV7-9|few|TRBJ2-1
TGTGCCAGTACCCGCGGGAGCGAAGACAATGAGCAGTTCTTC
CASTRGSEDNEQFF
>TRBD2|TRBV10-3|-|TRBJ2-7
TGTGCCATCAGCCGAGCGGGGGGGGATTACGAGCAGTACTTC
CAISRAGGDYEQYF
>-|TRBV3-1|-|TRBJ2-1
TGTGCCAGCAGCCTTCTTCTAAGAGGAGTGTCAGGGAGCTCCTACAATGAGCAGTTCTTC
CASSLLLRGVSGSSYNEQFF
>-|TRBV29-1|few|TRBJ1-2
TGCAGCGTCGCACCCCCGCACAGAGCTAACTATGGCTACACCTTC
CSVAPPHRANYGYTF
>-|TRBV29-1|few|TRBJ2-7
TGCAGCGTTGAAGGCACCCGTTACAGGTACTTC
CSVEGTRYRYF
>-|TRBV7-3|few|TRBJ1-6
TGTGCCAGCAGCCCAAGCGGACGGGGGTTGAATAATTCACCCCTCCACTTT
CASSPSGRGLNNSPLHF
>-|TRBV3-1|few|TRBJ2-7
TGTGCCAGCAGCCAAGCCTCTGGGGTGGAGCAGTACTTC
CASSQASGVEQYF